This T cell receptor beta chain was sequenced during a study of control samples from healthy donors and cancer patients. Trimming removed 0 bases at V and 9 bases at J, with 14 bases between. This CDR3 region has 14 residues. CDR1 SGHNT and CDR2 YENEEA come from the germline V gene. The method was immunoSEQ multiplex PCR; TCRdb's version includes in-frame clones alone and lacks a portion of them. The sample includes about 51,000 clones, under 90% of them seen just once. V gene TRBV11-3 combines with J gene TRBJ1-1; D gene ambiguous. The sequenced material came from blood. The TCR sequence derives from a man in his 70s in good health. The CDR3 DNA follows: TGTGCCAGCAGCTTAGAAGGTTTTGCCGCGAAAGCTTTCTTT. Translation gives CASSLEGFAAKAFF.